This T cell receptor beta chain was recorded in a study of T cells in Graves' hyperthyroidism and ophthalmopathy. A note on this clonotype: Its matching antigen is unknown.

V lost 7 bases to trimming and J lost 10 bases, with 21 bases between them. The CDR3 spans 14 residues. The germline V gene has CDR1 MGHDK and CDR2 SYGVNS. Amplified TCR beta CDR3 regions came from RNA transcripts. The study used the HTBI primer set for a first-round RT-PCR of the TCR CDR3. Via MiXCR, TCRdb re-called the multiplex PCR reads, giving one row per CDR3 protein. The sample has a few hundred thousand distinct CDR3 sequences, approximately 23% seen once. Each ophthalmopathy patient scored at least 3 on the Clinical Activity Score and at least 4 on NOSPECS grade, with duration under 3 months. General study findings and limits: It was a median around 6 months before onset that the model predicted ophthalmopathy.

The TCR was taken from a woman aged 70-85 years with Graves' ophthalmopathy. The sequencing input was blood. The rearrangement links TRBV25-1 to TRBJ2-3; D gene ambiguous. CDR3 amino acids: CASTPGVPKRAQYF. The DNA for the CDR3 is TGTGCCAGCACACCTGGCGTACCAAAACGTGCGCAGTATTTT.